The sequence of this TCR beta chain was determined in a study of T cell responses to AZD1222 COVID-19 vaccine. Across the whole study: Researchers grouped second doses given at about 4 or about 12 weeks into one pool. Study-level results: There were mostly white British donors and more females than males, and clonal diversity was possibly underestimated. Repertoires were sampled only after the peak T cell response.

Using immunoSEQ multiplex PCR, the repertoire was profiled, and TCRdb retains in-frame clones only, with some absent. Among 90,000 to 150,000 clones listed, approximately 85% were seen once. Trimming cost V 2 bases and J 8 bases; bases outside gene matches: 7. Germline CDR1 LGHDT, CDR2 YNNKEL (reference sequence). The CDR3 spans 15 residues. With regard to this clone: Its cognate antigen is unknown.

The chain couples TRBV3-1 (or the pseudogene TRBV3-2) to TRBJ1-4; TRBD1 matches at 8 bases. This TCR was sampled from an adult in good health. The source was peripheral blood, collected on day 0 of AZD1222 vaccination. The CDR3 region has the DNA TGTGCCAGCAGCCAACGACAGGGGAGGGGGGAAAAACTGTTTTTT. Encoded protein: CASSQRQGRGEKLFF.